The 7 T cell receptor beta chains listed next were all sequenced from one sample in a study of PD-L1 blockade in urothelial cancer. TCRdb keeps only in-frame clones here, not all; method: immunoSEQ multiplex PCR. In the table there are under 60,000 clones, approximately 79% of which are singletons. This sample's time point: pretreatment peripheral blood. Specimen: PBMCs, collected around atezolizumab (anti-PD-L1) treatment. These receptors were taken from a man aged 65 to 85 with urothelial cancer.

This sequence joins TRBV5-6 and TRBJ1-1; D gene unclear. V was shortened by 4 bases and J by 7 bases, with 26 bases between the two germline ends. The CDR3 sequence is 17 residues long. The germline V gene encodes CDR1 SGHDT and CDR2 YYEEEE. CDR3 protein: CASSAGDVLFRKGEAFF. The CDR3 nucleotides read TGTGCCAGCAGCGCGGGAGACGTACTGTTTCGAAAAGGTGAAGCTTTCTTT.

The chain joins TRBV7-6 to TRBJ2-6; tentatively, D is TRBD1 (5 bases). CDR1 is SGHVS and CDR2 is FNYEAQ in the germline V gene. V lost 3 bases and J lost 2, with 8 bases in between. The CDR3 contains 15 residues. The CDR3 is CASSFVRAGANVLTF. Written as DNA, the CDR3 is TGTGCCAGCAGCTTCGTCAGGGCTGGGGCCAACGTCCTGACTTTC.

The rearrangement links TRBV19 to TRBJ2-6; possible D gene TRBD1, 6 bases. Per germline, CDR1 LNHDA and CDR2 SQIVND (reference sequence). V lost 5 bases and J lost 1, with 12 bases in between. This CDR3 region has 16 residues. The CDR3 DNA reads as TGTGCCAGTAGTGGCAGGGGTAGATCTGGGGCCAACGTCCTGACTTTC. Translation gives CASSGRGRSGANVLTF.

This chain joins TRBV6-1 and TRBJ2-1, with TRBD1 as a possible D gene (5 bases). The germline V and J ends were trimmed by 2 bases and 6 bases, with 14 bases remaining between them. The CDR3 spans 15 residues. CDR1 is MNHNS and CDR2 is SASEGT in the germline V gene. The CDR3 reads CASSELGRVSNEQFF. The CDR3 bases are TGTGCCAGCAGTGAACTTGGCAGGGTTAGCAATGAGCAGTTCTTC.

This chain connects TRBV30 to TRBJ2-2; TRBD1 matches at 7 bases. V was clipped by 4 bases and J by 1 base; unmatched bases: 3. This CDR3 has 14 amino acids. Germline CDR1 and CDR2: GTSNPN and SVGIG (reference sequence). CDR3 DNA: TGTGCCTGGATTCAGGGGGTGAACACCGGGGAGCTGTTTTTT. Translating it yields CAWIQGVNTGELFF.

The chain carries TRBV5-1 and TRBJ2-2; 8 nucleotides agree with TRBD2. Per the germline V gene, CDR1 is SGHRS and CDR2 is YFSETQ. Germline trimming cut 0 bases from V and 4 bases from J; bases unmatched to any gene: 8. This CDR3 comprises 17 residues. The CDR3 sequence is CASSLEGAGAGTGELFF. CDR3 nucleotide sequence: TGCGCCAGCAGCTTGGAAGGAGCGGGGGCGGGCACCGGGGAGCTGTTTTTT.

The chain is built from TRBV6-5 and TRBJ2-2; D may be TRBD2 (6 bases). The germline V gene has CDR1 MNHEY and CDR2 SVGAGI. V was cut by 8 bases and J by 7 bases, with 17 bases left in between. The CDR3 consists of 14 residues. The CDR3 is CASHPAGRNGELFF. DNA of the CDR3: TGTGCCAGCCATCCGGCGGGAAGGAACGGGGAGCTGTTTTTT.